The 5 T cell receptor beta chains presented below share a single source sample, sequenced in a study of blood T cell repertoires in COVID-19. Sequencing was performed with immunoSEQ multiplex PCR; in TCRdb, only in-frame clones are kept and a portion is missing. The table includes about 150,000 clones, 75% to 90% detected once. Input material: peripheral blood. The receptors derive from a man between 45 and 60 years old who had recovered from COVID-19.

V usage is TRBV18 and J usage is TRBJ2-1, with D perhaps matching TRBD1 (7 bases). V lost 1 base and J 4 bases, leaving 11 bases between the germline ends. CDR3 length: 15 residues. Germline CDR1 KGHSH, CDR2 LQKENI. The CDR3 region has the DNA TGTGCCAGCTCACCACTGACAGGGACTTACAATGAGCAGTTCTTC. Amino acids: CASSPLTGTYNEQFF.

The chain employs TRBV2 and TRBJ1-5; D call uncertain. Germline V gives CDR1 SNHLY, CDR2 FYNNEI. The CDR3 sequence is 13 residues long. V shed 6 bases and J shed 0 bases, with 6 bases lying between them. The CDR3 spells CASRQNSNQPQHF. In DNA, the CDR3 is TGTGCCAGCAGGCAGAATAGCAATCAGCCCCAGCATTTT. Filled out from reference TRBV2 and TRBJ1-5, the complete variable domain reads EPEVTQTPSHQVTQMGQEVILRCVPISNHLYFYWYRQILGQKVEFLVSFYNNEISEKSEIFDDQFSVERPDGSNFTLKIRSTKLEDSAMYFCASRQNSNQPQHFGDGTRLSIL.

The rearrangement links TRBV19 to TRBJ2-2; possibly TRBD1 for D (6 bases). Germline loops: CDR1 LNHDA, CDR2 SQIVND (reference sequence). V gave up 9 bases and J gave up 1 base, with 15 bases separating them. This CDR3 spans 15 amino acids. The CDR3 DNA is TGTGCCAGCAAAGACAGGACTCTGAACACCGGGGAGCTGTTTTTT. The encoded protein is CASKDRTLNTGELFF.

The V and J genes are TRBV10-3 and TRBJ2-2; D is perhaps TRBD2 (6 bases). The CDR3 runs to 15 residues. Trimming took 3 bases from V and 0 from J, leaving 8 bases between them. Germline CDR1 reads ENHRY; CDR2 reads SYGVKD. In DNA form, the CDR3 reads TGTGCCATCAGTGAAGGGACTTCGAACACCGGGGAGCTGTTTTTT. Amino acids: CAISEGTSNTGELFF.

V is TRBV3-1 (or the pseudogene TRBV3-2) and J is TRBJ1-2; 7 nucleotides agree with TRBD1. From germline, CDR1 is LGHDT and CDR2 YNNKEL (reference sequence). The CDR3 is made up of 14 amino acids. V lost 1 base to trimming and J lost 4 bases; unmatched junction nucleotides: 3. The CDR3 loop reads CASSQVSGGYGYTF. CDR3 bases: TGTGCCAGCAGCCAAGTCTCAGGGGGCTATGGCTACACCTTC.